Listed here are 9 T cell receptor beta chains from one sample, sequenced in a study of regulatory T cells in long-lasting Graves disease. The TCR beta library used iRepertoire HTBI primers with Arm-PCR amplification of CDR3. Via MiXCR, TCRdb re-called the multiplex PCR reads, giving one row per CDR3 protein. Of 540,000 or so distinct CDR3 sequences in the sample, approximately 15% were seen once. Time point given: newly diagnosed GD, antithyroid drugs for less than 3 months. With RNA extracted from PBMCs as input, the TCR library was made. These records were also assigned to another study, of T cells in Graves' hyperthyroidism and ophthalmopathy.

Here the sequenced sample was peripheral blood mononuclear cells (PBMCs), taken at new diagnosis, from a patient treated with antithyroid drugs. Source of these receptors: a man aged 30-40 years with Graves disease.

This clonotype came up many times. The rearrangement joins TRBV19 to TRBJ2-1; 13 bases agree with TRBD2. The J segment lost 7 bases and the V segment lost 1 base, leaving 1 base of the junction unmatched. The V gene's germline CDR1 is LNHDA and CDR2 SQIVND (reference sequence). The CDR3 covers 15 residues. The CDR3 DNA reads TGTGCCAGTAGTATAGGGACTAGCGGGAGTAATGAGCAGTTCTTC. Its translation: CASSIGTSGSNEQFF.

This clonotype was counted many times. The genes are TRBV5-1 and TRBJ2-2; D possibly corresponds to TRBD2 (6 bases). This CDR3 is 14 amino acids long. Trimming took 0 bases from V and 7 from J, leaving 10 bases between them. Germline CDR1 SGHRS, CDR2 YFSETQ. The CDR3 loop reads CASSLVLAGGELFF. For the CDR3, the DNA is TGCGCCAGCAGCTTGGTACTAGCCGGCGGGGAGCTGTTTTTT.

On this clonotype: A read error is possible here, since a much larger clone lies one base away. This chain uses TRBV27 with TRBJ1-2; 7 bases match TRBD1. CDR1 and CDR2 (germline): MNHEY, SMNVEV (reference sequence). The CDR3 runs 15 residues. The CDR3 nucleotides are TGTGCCAGCAGTCCAGGGGGTTCCCCGGGATGGGGCTACGCCTTC. It encodes CASSPGGSPGWGYAF.

V is TRBV7-3 and J is TRBJ2-1, with TRBD2 matching 12 bases. The CDR3 spans 15 residues. V dropped 1 base and J dropped 10; count of bases not matched to a gene: 5. Per the germline V gene, CDR1 is SGHTA and CDR2 is FQGTGA. CDR3 nucleotide sequence: TGTGCCAGCAGCTTAAGACTAGCGGGAGTTGGGGAGCAGTTCTTC. Translation gives CASSLRLAGVGEQFF.

This clonotype was seen a handful of times. The V and J genes are TRBV7-9 and TRBJ1-5; 7 bases match TRBD1. Germline V gene sequence: CDR1 SEHNR, CDR2 FQNEAQ (reference sequence). J was trimmed by 2 bases and V by 5 bases; bases with no gene match: 15. The CDR3 loop spans 18 amino acids. This CDR3 reads CASSARGQGGAGNQPQHF. DNA of the CDR3: TGTGCCAGCAGCGCGAGGGGCCAAGGGGGCGCGGGCAATCAGCCCCAGCATTTT.

The CDR3 here is CASGRGRAGENIQYF. In DNA form, the CDR3 reads TGTGCTAGTGGTCGGGGGAGGGCCGGGGAAAACATTCAGTACTTC. The chain has TRBV12-5 and TRBJ2-4; 7 nucleotides line up with TRBD2. J gave up 5 bases and V 5 bases, and 9 bases lay outside the gene matches. Germline loops: CDR1 LGHNT, CDR2 FRNRAP. The CDR3 totals 15 residues. The full variable domain, in which reference TRBV12-5 and TRBJ2-4 provide the parts outside the CDR3, is DARVTQTPRHKVTEMGQEVTMRCQPILGHNTVFWYRQTMMQGLELLAYFRNRAPLDDSGMPKDRFSAEMPDATLATLKIQPSEPRDSAVYFCASGRGRAGENIQYFGAGTRLSVL.

This clonotype was counted at least ten times. The chain couples TRBV19 to TRBJ2-5, with D possibly TRBD1 on 5 matching bases. Germline lookup yields CDR1 LNHDA and CDR2 SQIVND (reference sequence). V was trimmed by 1 base and J by 0 bases, leaving 15 bases between them. This CDR3 is built from 17 residues. The CDR3 sequence: CASSIGGGNAYQETQYF. The CDR3 bases are TGTGCCAGTAGTATAGGGGGCGGCAACGCGTACCAAGAGACCCAGTACTTC.

Ten or more counts support this clonotype. The chain employs TRBV11-2 and TRBJ2-5; TRBD2 agrees at 12 bases. The germline gives CDR1 SGHAT, CDR2 FQNNGV. Unmatched junction bases numbered 11, after V lost 3 bases and J lost 3 bases. There are 18 residues in the CDR3. The CDR3 reads CASSLASGRGPPEETQYF. In DNA form, the CDR3 reads TGTGCCAGCAGCTTGGCTAGCGGGAGGGGCCCACCCGAAGAGACCCAGTACTTC.

This clonotype was counted many times. V gene TRBV5-1 combines with J gene TRBJ1-4; D gene unclear. This CDR3 contains 14 residues. CDR1 is SGHRS, CDR2 YFSETQ, per germline. The germline V and J ends were trimmed by 2 bases and 0 bases, with 5 bases remaining between them. The CDR3 sequence: CASSFGATNEKLFF. The CDR3 coding sequence is TGCGCCAGCAGCTTTGGCGCAACTAATGAAAAACTGTTTTTT.